This record looks at one TCR beta chain sequence and its context. The data belong to a study of OX40 agonist ivuxolimab in advanced cancers. From germline, CDR1 is MGHRA and CDR2 YSYEKL. V lost 3 bases to trimming and J lost 2 bases, with 6 bases between them. The CDR3 runs to 13 residues. Some clones are missing from TCRdb's copy, which holds only in-frame ones; the method was immunoSEQ multiplex PCR. Among approximately 74,000 clones, 90% were seen once, and the ten largest hold roughly a tenth. This rearrangement joins TRBV4-1 to TRBJ2-3; D remains unclear. The receptor comes from an adult with an advanced solid tumor such as melanoma, head and neck, liver or kidney cancer. Specimen: CD4+ or CD8+ T cells sorted from blood, collected in a trial of the OX40 agonist ivuxolimab. The CDR3 sequence: CASSHQATDTQYF. The CDR3 DNA follows: TGCGCCAGCAGCCACCAAGCCACAGATACGCAGTATTTT.